These 26 T cell receptor beta chains were all obtained from the same sample, sequenced in a study of beta chain features in type 1 diabetes. No antigen is known for these receptors. Findings and caveats of the study: Moderate yet significant TCRB CDR3 shortening was seen in Type 1 diabetes patients in all four CD4+ subsets.

All of the isolated RNA was reverse transcribed, so expressed TCRB transcripts were sequenced. Some clones are missing from TCRdb's copy, which holds only in-frame ones; the method was immunoSEQ multiplex PCR. The sample lists approximately 260,000 clones; around 24% were seen once. Sequencing was performed on naive CD4+ T cells from blood. The receptors were gathered from a woman aged 25 to 39 with type 1 diabetes.

V usage is TRBV11-2 and J usage is TRBJ2-3; 12 bases match TRBD2. In germline, CDR1 is SGHAT, CDR2 FQNNGV. V shed 5 bases, J shed 2 bases, and the junction held 5 bases outside the gene matches. The CDR3 length is 16 residues. CDR3 amino acids: CASSLLAGGNTDTQYF. CDR3 bases: TGTGCCAGCAGCCTCCTAGCGGGAGGGAACACAGATACGCAGTATTTT.

In its sample, this clone was seen a few times. The rearrangement joins TRBV28 to TRBJ2-3; D call uncertain. In germline, CDR1 is MDHEN, CDR2 SYDVKM. The CDR3 runs to 12 residues. Trimming took off 7 bases at V and 6 bases at J, with 11 bases between the two ends. Here the CDR3 DNA reads TGTGCCAGCACGCGGTCCCTTGATACGCAGTATTTT. This gives the protein CASTRSLDTQYF.

This clone was observed a handful of times. CDR3 sequence (DNA): TGTGCCAGCACAGGGTCGTCCGCTAGCGGGAGGAGATGGGTTGAGCAGTTCTTC. Translated, it gives CASTGSSASGRRWVEQFF. J is TRBJ2-1 and V is TRBV28, with 11 bases matching TRBD2. The germline CDR1 and CDR2 sequences are MDHEN and SYDVKM. The CDR3 is 18 residues long. V shed 7 bases, J shed 9 bases, and the junction held 20 bases outside the gene matches.

The rearrangement links TRBV11-2 to TRBJ2-7, with TRBD2 matching 7 bases. The junction had 3 bases not matched to a gene; V was cut back by 1 base and J by 0 bases. Per germline, CDR1 SGHAT and CDR2 FQNNGV. The CDR3 has 15 amino acids. The CDR3 sequence: CASSLAWTSSYEQYF. CDR3 sequence (DNA): TGTGCCAGCAGCTTAGCTTGGACTAGCTCCTACGAGCAGTACTTC.

The CDR3 DNA reads TGTGCCAGCAGCCGATCGGACAGGGCTTACAATGAGCAGTTCTTC. Amino acid sequence: CASSRSDRAYNEQFF. The chain couples TRBV5-4 to TRBJ2-1; 8 nucleotides line up with TRBD1. Germline V lookup: CDR1 SGHNT, CDR2 YYREEE (reference sequence). This CDR3 comprises 15 residues. With V trimmed by 4 bases and J by 4 bases, 7 bases remained unmatched.

Only a few counts were recorded for this clone. The gene calls are TRBV7-3 and TRBJ2-1, with TRBD2 identical over 8 bases. Per germline, CDR1 SGHTA and CDR2 FQGTGA. With V trimmed by 5 bases and J by 2 bases, 5 bases remained unmatched. The CDR3 length is 15 residues. CDR3 sequence: CASSQLAAAYNEQFF. DNA for the CDR3: TGTGCCAGCAGCCAACTAGCGGCAGCCTACAATGAGCAGTTCTTC.

This chain connects TRBV29-1 to TRBJ1-3; possibly TRBD1 for D (6 bases). There are 14 residues in the CDR3. Germline V gene data show CDR1 as SQVTM and CDR2 as ANQGSEA. V shed 3 bases and J shed 3 bases, with 12 bases lying between them. The CDR3 coding sequence is TGCAGCGTTGACAAGGGCAGGGGTGGAAACACCATATATTTT. Its protein is CSVDKGRGGNTIYF. The variable domain in full, completed from reference TRBV29-1 and TRBJ1-3, reads SAVISQKPSRDICQRGTSLTIQCQVDSQVTMMFWYRQQPGQSLTLIATANQGSEATYESGFVIDKFPISRPNLTFSTLTVSNMSPEDSSIYLCSVDKGRGGNTIYFGEGSWLTVV.

The V gene is TRBV18, the J gene TRBJ1-2; TRBD1 matches 9 bases. Germline CDR1 is KGHSH and CDR2 is LQKENI. V shed 3 bases and J 4 bases; nucleotides not matched to a gene: 9. This CDR3 spans 16 amino acids. CDR3 sequence: CASSPMGQGGGYGYTF. CDR3 sequence (DNA): TGTGCCAGCTCACCCATGGGACAGGGAGGAGGCTATGGCTACACCTTC. Filled out from reference TRBV18 and TRBJ1-2, the complete variable domain reads NAGVMQNPRHLVRRRGQEARLRCSPMKGHSHVYWYRQLPEEGLKFMVYLQKENIIDESGMPKERFSAEFPKEGPSILRIQQVVRGDSAAYFCASSPMGQGGGYGYTFGSGTRLTVV.

The chain carries TRBV7-9 and TRBJ2-1; D perhaps matches TRBD1 (5 bases). V was trimmed by 5 bases and J by 3 bases, leaving 14 bases between them. There are 15 residues in the CDR3. Germline V gives CDR1 SEHNR, CDR2 FQNEAQ (reference sequence). The CDR3: CASSQGWPYYNEQFF. The CDR3, as DNA: TGTGCCAGCAGCCAGGGCTGGCCCTACTACAATGAGCAGTTCTTC.

This clone was picked up a small number of times. The V and J genes are TRBV4-2 and TRBJ1-1; the match to TRBD1 covers 8 bases. There are 16 residues in the CDR3. The V gene end was trimmed by 1 base and the J gene end by 10 bases; junction bases not matched to a gene: 14. Germline lookup yields CDR1 LGHNA and CDR2 YNFKEQ. CDR3 sequence reads: CASSQVRTGIAYGAFF. For the CDR3, the DNA is TGTGCCAGCAGCCAAGTTCGGACAGGGATCGCTTATGGAGCTTTCTTT.

This clone was found a few times. Distinct nucleotide sequences in the sample also encode this CDR3. This chain joins TRBV9 and TRBJ2-1, with D perhaps TRBD2 (6 bases). Per germline, CDR1 SGDLS and CDR2 YYNGEE. V lost 0 bases and J 4 bases, leaving 11 bases between the germline ends. CDR3 size: 15 residues. The CDR3 DNA reads as TGTGCCAGCAGCGTAGTGGGGGGACCGTACAATGAGCAGTTCTTC. Translation: CASSVVGGPYNEQFF.

The chain uses TRBV7-9 and TRBJ1-1, with D perhaps matching TRBD1 (6 bases). This CDR3 region has 12 residues. Germline V gives CDR1 SEHNR, CDR2 FQNEAQ (reference sequence). V was trimmed by 5 bases and J by 7 bases, leaving 11 bases between them. CDR3 nucleotides: TGTGCCAGCAGCCCTCGAGGGGGTGAAGCTTTCTTT. Translation: CASSPRGGEAFF.

The chain links TRBV29-1 to TRBJ1-1; D may be TRBD1 (5 bases). The CDR3 loop spans 13 amino acids. V was cut by 5 bases and J by 4 bases, with 14 bases left in between. Per the germline V gene, CDR1 is SQVTM and CDR2 is ANQGSEA. This CDR3 is CSVSRVPLTEAFF. DNA of the CDR3: TGCAGCGTTTCCAGGGTGCCCCTCACTGAAGCTTTCTTT.

The rearrangement uses TRBV6-5 and TRBJ2-1; the match to TRBD2 covers 15 bases. Trimming took 3 bases from V and 7 from J; bases not matched to a gene: 4. Germline CDR1 MNHEY, CDR2 SVGAGI. CDR3 length equals 16 residues. As DNA, the CDR3 is TGTGCCAGCAGTTATTGGACTAGCGGGAGGGGGAATGAGCAGTTCTTC. The encoded protein is CASSYWTSGRGNEQFF.

This clone was detected a few times. The chain carries TRBV29-1 and TRBJ2-5, with TRBD1 matching over 7 bases. V shed 5 bases and J 5 bases; nucleotides not matched to a gene: 8. Germline values: CDR1 SQVTM, CDR2 ANQGSEA. This CDR3 is 13 amino acids long. The CDR3 sequence: CSVYTGVRETQYF. The CDR3, as DNA: TGCAGCGTTTACACAGGGGTCAGGGAGACCCAGTACTTC. Full variable domain (rest looked up from reference TRBV29-1 and TRBJ2-5): SAVISQKPSRDICQRGTSLTIQCQVDSQVTMMFWYRQQPGQSLTLIATANQGSEATYESGFVIDKFPISRPNLTFSTLTVSNMSPEDSSIYLCSVYTGVRETQYFGPGTRLLVL.

The rearrangement joins TRBV4-1 to TRBJ1-5; D ambiguous. CDR3 length equals 14 residues. The germline CDR1 and CDR2 sequences are MGHRA and YSYEKL. V shed 1 base and J shed 1 base, with 5 bases lying between them. The CDR3 protein is CASSQVGSNQPQHF. The CDR3 region has the DNA TGCGCCAGCAGCCAAGTCGGGAGCAATCAGCCCCAGCATTTT.

The chain combines TRBV5-1 with TRBJ1-1, with no clear D. Trimming removed 0 bases at V and 3 bases at J, with 9 bases between. In germline, CDR1 is SGHRS, CDR2 YFSETQ. The CDR3 consists of 14 residues. For the CDR3, the DNA is TGCGCCAGCAGCTTGGTTCCGGGAGACACTGAAGCTTTCTTT. It is translated as CASSLVPGDTEAFF.

The chain carries TRBV27 and TRBJ1-5; perhaps TRBD1 as D (6 bases). CDR3 length equals 15 residues. Germline V gene data show CDR1 as MNHEY and CDR2 as SMNVEV (reference sequence). V lost 3 bases and J 5 bases, leaving 14 bases between the germline ends. Here the CDR3 DNA reads TGTGCCAGCAGTTTTCAGGGCAGGGGAGATCAGCCCCAGCATTTT. Translating it yields CASSFQGRGDQPQHF.

The genes are TRBV15 and TRBJ2-7; D remains ambiguous. CDR3 length: 12 amino acids. The germline V gene encodes CDR1 LNHNV and CDR2 YYDKDF (reference sequence). V was pared by 3 bases and J by 7 bases, with 10 bases between. This CDR3 is CATSRSGWEQYF. DNA for the CDR3: TGTGCCACCAGCAGGTCCGGGTGGGAGCAGTACTTC.

This clone turned up a few times. The chain has TRBV4-1 and TRBJ1-3; D is ambiguous. The CDR3 runs to 14 residues. Trimming took off 4 bases at V and 0 bases at J, with 7 bases between the two ends. CDR1 is MGHRA, CDR2 YSYEKL, per germline. The CDR3 sequence: CASSRSSSGNTIYF. Written as DNA, the CDR3 is TGCGCCAGCAGCCGATCCAGCTCTGGAAACACCATATATTTT.

The rearrangement uses TRBV7-2 and TRBJ2-5; D gene ambiguous. Germline V lookup: CDR1 SGHTA, CDR2 FQGNSA. The CDR3 is made up of 14 amino acids. V dropped 2 bases and J dropped 2 bases, with 9 bases sitting between them. The CDR3 reads CASSLSSAQETQYF. The CDR3, as DNA: TGTGCCAGCAGCTTAAGTAGTGCACAAGAGACCCAGTACTTC.

This clone was found a few times. The gene calls are TRBV18 and TRBJ2-7; no clear D. This CDR3 has 14 residues. From germline, CDR1 is KGHSH and CDR2 LQKENI. The V and J ends lost 8 bases and 0 bases respectively, with 14 bases between them. The CDR3 coding sequence is TGTGCCAGCGCCACCGCGGAAGACTCCTACGAGCAGTACTTC. This translates into CASATAEDSYEQYF. The complete variable domain, with remaining parts taken from reference TRBV18 and TRBJ2-7, reads NAGVMQNPRHLVRRRGQEARLRCSPMKGHSHVYWYRQLPEEGLKFMVYLQKENIIDESGMPKERFSAEFPKEGPSILRIQQVVRGDSAAYFCASATAEDSYEQYFGPGTRLTVT.

In this sample, this clone turned up a few times. This rearrangement joins TRBV29-1 to TRBJ2-2, with 9 nucleotides matching TRBD1. Germline trimming cut 4 bases from V and 3 bases from J; bases unmatched to any gene: 6. The CDR3 sequence is 15 residues long. Germline V gene sequence: CDR1 SQVTM, CDR2 ANQGSEA. Here the CDR3 reads CSVGGGQGYTGELFF. The CDR3 coding sequence is TGCAGCGTTGGAGGGGGACAGGGATACACCGGGGAGCTGTTTTTT.

The gene calls are TRBV28 and TRBJ2-5; 9 positions agree with TRBD2. V lost 6 bases and J lost 4; bases outside the gene matches: 9. From germline, CDR1 is MDHEN and CDR2 SYDVKM. This CDR3 spans 15 amino acids. CDR3 in amino acids: CASSPGLAGLETQYF. The CDR3, as DNA: TGTGCCAGCAGCCCCGGGCTAGCGGGACTAGAGACCCAGTACTTC. Complete variable domain (other parts from reference TRBV28 and TRBJ2-5): DVKVTQSSRYLVKRTGEKVFLECVQDMDHENMFWYRQDPGLGLRLIYFSYDVKMKEKGDIPEGYSVSREKKERFSLILESASTNQTSMYLCASSPGLAGLETQYFGPGTRLLVL.

Only a few counts were recorded for this clone. The genes are TRBV27 and TRBJ2-1, with 7 bases fitting TRBD2. This CDR3 comprises 14 residues. Trimming at V came to 5 bases and at J to 8 bases, leaving 9 bases not matched to a gene. The V gene's germline CDR1 is MNHEY and CDR2 SMNVEV (reference sequence). CDR3 in DNA: TGTGCCAGCAGTCGGGCGGGAGTTACCCATGAGCAGTTCTTC. Translated: CASSRAGVTHEQFF.

This clone was recorded a few times. This chain connects TRBV29-1 to TRBJ1-1; TRBD1 matches at 8 bases. V gave up 7 bases and J gave up 5 bases; unmatched junction bases: 9. CDR1 and CDR2 (germline): SQVTM, ANQGSEA. The CDR3 has 13 amino acids. The CDR3 is CSASTGDVTEAFF. The CDR3, as DNA: TGCAGCGCTTCGACAGGGGATGTGACTGAAGCTTTCTTT.